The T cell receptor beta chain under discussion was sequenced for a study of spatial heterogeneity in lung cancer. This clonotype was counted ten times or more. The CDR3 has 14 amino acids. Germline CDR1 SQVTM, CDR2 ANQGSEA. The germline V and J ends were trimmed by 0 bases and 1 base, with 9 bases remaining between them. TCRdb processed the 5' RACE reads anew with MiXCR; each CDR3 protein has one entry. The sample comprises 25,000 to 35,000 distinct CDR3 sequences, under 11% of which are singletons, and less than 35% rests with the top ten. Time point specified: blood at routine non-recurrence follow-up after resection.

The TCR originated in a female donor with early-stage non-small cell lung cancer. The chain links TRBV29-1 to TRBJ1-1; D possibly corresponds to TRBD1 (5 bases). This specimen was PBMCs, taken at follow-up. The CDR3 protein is CSVEDGARNTEAFF. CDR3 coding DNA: TGCAGCGTTGAAGATGGGGCTAGGAACACTGAAGCTTTCTTT. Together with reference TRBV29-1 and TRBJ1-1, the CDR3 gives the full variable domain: SAVISQKPSRDICQRGTSLTIQCQVDSQVTMMFWYRQQPGQSLTLIATANQGSEATYESGFVIDKFPISRPNLTFSTLTVSNMSPEDSSIYLCSVEDGARNTEAFFGQGTRLTVV.